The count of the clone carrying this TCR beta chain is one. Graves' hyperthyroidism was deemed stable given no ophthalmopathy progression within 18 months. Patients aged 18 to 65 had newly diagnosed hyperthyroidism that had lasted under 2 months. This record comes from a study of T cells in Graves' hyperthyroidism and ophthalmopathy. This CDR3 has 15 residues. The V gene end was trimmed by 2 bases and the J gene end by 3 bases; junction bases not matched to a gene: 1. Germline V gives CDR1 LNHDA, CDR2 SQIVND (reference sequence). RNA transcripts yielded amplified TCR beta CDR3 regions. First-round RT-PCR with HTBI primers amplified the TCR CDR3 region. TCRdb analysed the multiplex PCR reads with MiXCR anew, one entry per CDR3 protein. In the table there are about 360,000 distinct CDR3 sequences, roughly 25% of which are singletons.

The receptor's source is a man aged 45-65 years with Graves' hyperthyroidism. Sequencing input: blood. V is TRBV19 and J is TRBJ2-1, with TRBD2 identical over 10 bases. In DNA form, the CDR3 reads TGTGCCAGTAGTATAACTAGCGGGATCTACAATGAGCAGTTCTTC. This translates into CASSITSGIYNEQFF.